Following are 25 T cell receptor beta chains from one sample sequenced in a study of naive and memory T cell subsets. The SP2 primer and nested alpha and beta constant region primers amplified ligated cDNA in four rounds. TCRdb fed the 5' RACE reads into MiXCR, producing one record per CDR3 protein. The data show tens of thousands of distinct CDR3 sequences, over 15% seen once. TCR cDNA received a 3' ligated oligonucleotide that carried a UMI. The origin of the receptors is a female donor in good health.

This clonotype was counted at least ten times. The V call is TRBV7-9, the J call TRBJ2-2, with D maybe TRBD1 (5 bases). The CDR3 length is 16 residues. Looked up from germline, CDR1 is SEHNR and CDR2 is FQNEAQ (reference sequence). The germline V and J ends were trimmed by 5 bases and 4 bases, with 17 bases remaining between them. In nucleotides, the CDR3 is TGTGCCAGCAGCCCGTACAGGAGCCAACCCACCGGGGAGCTGTTTTTT. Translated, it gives CASSPYRSQPTGELFF. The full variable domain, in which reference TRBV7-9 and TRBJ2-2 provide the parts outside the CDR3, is DTGVSQNPRHKITKRGQNVTFRCDPISEHNRLYWYRQTLGQGPEFLTYFQNEAQLEKSRLLSDRFSAERPKGSFSTLEIQRTEQGDSAMYLCASSPYRSQPTGELFFGEGSRLTVL.

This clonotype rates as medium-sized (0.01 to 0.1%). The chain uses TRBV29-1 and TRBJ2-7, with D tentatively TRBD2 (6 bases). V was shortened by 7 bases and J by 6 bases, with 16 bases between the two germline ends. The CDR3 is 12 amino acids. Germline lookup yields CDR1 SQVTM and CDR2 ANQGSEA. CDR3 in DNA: TGCAGCGCGGAGGGCAGGGACGCCGAGCAGTACTTC. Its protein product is CSAEGRDAEQYF.

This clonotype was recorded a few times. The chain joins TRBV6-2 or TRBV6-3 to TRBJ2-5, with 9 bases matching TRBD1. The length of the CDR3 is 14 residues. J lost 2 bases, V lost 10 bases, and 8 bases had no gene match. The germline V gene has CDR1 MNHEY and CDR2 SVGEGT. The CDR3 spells CATSTGTGQETQYF. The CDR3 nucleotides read TGTGCCACCTCCACCGGGACAGGGCAAGAGACCCAGTACTTC.

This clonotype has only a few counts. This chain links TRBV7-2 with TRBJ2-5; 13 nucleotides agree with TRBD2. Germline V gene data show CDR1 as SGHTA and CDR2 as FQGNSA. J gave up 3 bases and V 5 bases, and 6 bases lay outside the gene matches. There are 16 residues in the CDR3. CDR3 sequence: CASSPRTSGGKETQYF. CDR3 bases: TGTGCCAGCAGCCCAAGGACTAGCGGGGGTAAAGAGACCCAGTACTTC.

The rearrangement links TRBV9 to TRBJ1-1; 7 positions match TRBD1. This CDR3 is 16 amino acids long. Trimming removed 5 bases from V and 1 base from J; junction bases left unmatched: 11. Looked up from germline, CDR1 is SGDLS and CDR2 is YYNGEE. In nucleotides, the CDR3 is TGTGCCAGCAGACAGGGACGGGACAGCGGGAACACTGAAGCTTTCTTT. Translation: CASRQGRDSGNTEAFF. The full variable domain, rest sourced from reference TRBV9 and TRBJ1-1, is DSGVTQTPKHLITATGQRVTLRCSPRSGDLSVYWYQQSLDQGLQFLIQYYNGEERAKGNILERFSAQQFPDLHSELNLSSLELGDSALYFCASRQGRDSGNTEAFFGQGTRLTVV.

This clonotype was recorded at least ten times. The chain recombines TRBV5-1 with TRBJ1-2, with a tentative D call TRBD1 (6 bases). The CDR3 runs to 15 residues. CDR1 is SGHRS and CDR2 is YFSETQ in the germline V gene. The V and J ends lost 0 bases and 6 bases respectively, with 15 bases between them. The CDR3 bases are TGCGCCAGCAGCTTGGAGGGGCAGGGGTCGGATGGCTACACCTTC. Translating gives CASSLEGQGSDGYTF.

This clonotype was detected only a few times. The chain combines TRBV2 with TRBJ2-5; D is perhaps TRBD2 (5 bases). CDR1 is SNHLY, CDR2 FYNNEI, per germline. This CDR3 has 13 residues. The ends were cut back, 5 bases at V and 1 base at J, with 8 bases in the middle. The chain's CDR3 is CASSSSGQETQYF. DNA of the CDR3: TGTGCCAGCAGTAGCAGCGGCCAAGAGACCCAGTACTTC.

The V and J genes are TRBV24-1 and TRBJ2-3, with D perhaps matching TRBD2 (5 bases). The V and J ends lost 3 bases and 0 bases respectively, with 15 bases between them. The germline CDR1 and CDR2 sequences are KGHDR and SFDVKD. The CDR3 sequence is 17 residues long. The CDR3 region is CATSDGVPGTSTDTQYF. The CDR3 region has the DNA TGTGCCACCAGTGATGGAGTACCGGGAACAAGCACAGATACGCAGTATTTT.

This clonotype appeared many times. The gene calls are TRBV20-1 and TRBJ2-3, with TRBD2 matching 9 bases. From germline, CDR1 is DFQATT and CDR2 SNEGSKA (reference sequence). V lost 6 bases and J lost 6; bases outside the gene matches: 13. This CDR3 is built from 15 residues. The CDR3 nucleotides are TGCAGTGCCTCTACACGAGCGGGGGGACATGATACGCAGTATTTT. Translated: CSASTRAGGHDTQYF.

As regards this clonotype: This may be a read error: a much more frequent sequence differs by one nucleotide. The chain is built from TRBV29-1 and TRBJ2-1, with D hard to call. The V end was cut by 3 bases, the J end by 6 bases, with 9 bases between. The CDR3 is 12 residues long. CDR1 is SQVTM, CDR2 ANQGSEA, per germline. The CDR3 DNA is TGCAGCGTTGATTTCAGGCCCAATGAGCAGTTCTTC. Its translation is CSVDFRPNEQFF.

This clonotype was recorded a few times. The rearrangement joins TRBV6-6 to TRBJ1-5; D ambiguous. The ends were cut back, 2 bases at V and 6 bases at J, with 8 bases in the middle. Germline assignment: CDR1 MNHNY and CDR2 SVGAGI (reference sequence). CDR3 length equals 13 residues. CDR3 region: CASSYVRSQPQHF. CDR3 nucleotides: TGTGCCAGCAGTTACGTTAGGAGTCAGCCCCAGCATTTT.

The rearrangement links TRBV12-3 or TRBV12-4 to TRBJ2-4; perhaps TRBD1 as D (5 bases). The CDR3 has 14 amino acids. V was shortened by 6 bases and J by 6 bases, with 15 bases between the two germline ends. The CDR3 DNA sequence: TGTGCCAGCAGGGGTCAGGGTGTGGGAAACATTCAGTACTTC. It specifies CASRGQGVGNIQYF.

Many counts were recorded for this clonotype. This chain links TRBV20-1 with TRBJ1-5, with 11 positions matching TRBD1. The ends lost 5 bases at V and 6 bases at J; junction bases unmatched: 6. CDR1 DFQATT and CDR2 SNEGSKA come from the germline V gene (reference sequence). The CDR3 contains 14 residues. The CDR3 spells CSAGAGTGGQPQHF. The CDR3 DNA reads TGCAGTGCTGGCGCCGGGACAGGGGGTCAGCCCCAGCATTTT.

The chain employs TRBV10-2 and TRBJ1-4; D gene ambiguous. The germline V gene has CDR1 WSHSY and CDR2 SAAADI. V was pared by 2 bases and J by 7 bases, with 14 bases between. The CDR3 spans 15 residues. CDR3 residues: CASSEGRREVEKLFF. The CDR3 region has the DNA TGCGCCAGCAGTGAGGGGCGGAGGGAGGTTGAAAAACTGTTTTTT.

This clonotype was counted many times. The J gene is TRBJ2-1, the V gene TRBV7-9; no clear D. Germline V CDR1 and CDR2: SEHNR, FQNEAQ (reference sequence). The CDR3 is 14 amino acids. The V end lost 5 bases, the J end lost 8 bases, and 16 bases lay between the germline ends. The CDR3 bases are TGTGCCAGCAGCCCCGTCCTGGGCGGCCATGAGCAGTTCTTC. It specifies CASSPVLGGHEQFF.

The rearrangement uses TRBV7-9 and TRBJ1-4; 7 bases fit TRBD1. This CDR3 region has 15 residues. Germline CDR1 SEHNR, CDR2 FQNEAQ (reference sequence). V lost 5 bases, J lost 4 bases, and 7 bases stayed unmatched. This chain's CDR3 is CASSPGTASNEKLFF. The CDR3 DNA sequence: TGTGCCAGCAGCCCGGGGACAGCAAGTAATGAAAAACTGTTTTTT.

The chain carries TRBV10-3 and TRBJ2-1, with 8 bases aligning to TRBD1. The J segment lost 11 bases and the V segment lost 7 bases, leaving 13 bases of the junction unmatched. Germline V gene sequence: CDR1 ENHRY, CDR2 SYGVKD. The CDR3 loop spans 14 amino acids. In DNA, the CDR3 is TGTGCCATCAAAGGGCCAGGGGGCCGGAATAAGCAGTTCTTC. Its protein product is CAIKGPGGRNKQFF.

The CDR3 loop reads CSARVRGNWGGYTF. As DNA, the CDR3 is TGCAGTGCTAGGGTCAGGGGAAATTGGGGTGGCTACACCTTC. The chain combines TRBV20-1 with TRBJ1-2, with a possible D match to TRBD1 (6 bases). V was clipped by 3 bases and J by 7 bases, with 18 bases between them. The CDR3 loop spans 14 amino acids. Germline V gene lookup returns CDR1 DFQATT and CDR2 SNEGSKA (reference sequence).

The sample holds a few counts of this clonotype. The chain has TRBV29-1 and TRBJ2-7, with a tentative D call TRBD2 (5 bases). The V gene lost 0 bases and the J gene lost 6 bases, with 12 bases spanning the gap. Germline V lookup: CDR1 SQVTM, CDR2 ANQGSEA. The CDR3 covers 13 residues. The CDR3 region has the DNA TGCAGCGTTGAAGATGGATCGGGATTCGAGCAGTACTTC. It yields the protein CSVEDGSGFEQYF.

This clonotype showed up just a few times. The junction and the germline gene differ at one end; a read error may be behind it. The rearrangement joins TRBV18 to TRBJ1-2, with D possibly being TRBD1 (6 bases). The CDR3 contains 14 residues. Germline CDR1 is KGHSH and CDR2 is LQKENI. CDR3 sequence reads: CASSRGADNYGDTF. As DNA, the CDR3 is TGTGCCAGCTCCCGGGGGGCAGATAACTATGGCGACACCTTC.

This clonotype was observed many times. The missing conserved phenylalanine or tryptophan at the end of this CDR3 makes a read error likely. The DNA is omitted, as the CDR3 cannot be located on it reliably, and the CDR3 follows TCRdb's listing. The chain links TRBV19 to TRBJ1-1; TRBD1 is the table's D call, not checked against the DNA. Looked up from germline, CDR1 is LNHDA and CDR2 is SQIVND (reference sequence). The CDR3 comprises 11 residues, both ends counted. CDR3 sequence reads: CAPPDRAAIPN.

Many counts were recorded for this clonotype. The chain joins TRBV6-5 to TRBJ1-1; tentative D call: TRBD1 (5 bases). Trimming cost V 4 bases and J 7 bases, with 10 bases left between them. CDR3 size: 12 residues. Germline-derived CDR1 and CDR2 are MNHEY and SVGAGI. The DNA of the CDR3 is TGTGCCAGCAGTTGGGGACGGGATGAAGCTTTCTTT. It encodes CASSWGRDEAFF.

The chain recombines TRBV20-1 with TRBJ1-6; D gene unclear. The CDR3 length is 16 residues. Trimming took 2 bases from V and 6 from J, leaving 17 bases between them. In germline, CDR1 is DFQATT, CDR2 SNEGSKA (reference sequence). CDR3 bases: TGCAGTGCTAGACCCTATGGCGCGGGAGCTAATTCACCCCTCCACTTT. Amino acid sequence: CSARPYGAGANSPLHF.

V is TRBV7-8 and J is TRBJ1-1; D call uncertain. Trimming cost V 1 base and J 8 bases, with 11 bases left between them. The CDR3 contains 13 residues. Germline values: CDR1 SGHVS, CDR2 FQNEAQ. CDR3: CASSLGQAIEAFF. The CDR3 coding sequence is TGTGCCAGCAGCTTAGGGCAGGCCATAGAAGCTTTCTTT.

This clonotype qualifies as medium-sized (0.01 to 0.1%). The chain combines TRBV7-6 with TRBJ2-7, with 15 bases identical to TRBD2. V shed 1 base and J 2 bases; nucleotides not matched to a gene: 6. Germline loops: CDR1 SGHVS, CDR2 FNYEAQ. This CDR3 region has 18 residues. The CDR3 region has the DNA TGTGCCAGCAGCTTAGAATCGGGACTAGCGGGGGGAACCTACGAGCAGTACTTC. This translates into CASSLESGLAGGTYEQYF.